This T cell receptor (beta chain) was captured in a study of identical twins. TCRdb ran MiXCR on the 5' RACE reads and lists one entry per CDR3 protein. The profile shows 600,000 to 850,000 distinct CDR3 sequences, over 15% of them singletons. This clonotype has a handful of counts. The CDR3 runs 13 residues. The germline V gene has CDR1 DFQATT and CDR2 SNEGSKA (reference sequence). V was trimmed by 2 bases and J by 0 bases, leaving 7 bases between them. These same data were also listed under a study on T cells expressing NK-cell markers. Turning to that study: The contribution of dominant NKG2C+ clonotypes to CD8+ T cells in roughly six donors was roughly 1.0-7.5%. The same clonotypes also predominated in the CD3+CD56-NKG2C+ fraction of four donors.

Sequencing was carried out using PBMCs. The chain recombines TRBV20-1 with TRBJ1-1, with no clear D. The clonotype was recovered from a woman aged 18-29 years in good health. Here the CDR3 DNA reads TGCAGTGCTAGACGCGGTGTGAACACTGAAGCTTTCTTT. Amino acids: CSARRGVNTEAFF.